Below are 29 T cell receptor beta chains sequenced from a single sample in a study of beta chain features in type 1 diabetes. Of the isolated RNA, all was reverse transcribed, and so the sequenced material was expressed TCRB transcripts. Using immunoSEQ multiplex PCR, the repertoire was profiled, and TCRdb retains in-frame clones only, with some absent. This repertoire shows some 150,000 clones, less than 8.5% found once; its top ten account for around 1.3%. The sample was central memory CD4+ T cells from blood. These receptors were taken from a young woman in good health.

This clone appeared a few times. This chain joins TRBV9 and TRBJ1-2, with a weak D call TRBD1 (5 bases). V lost 0 bases and J lost 8, with 17 bases in between. Germline V CDR1 and CDR2: SGDLS, YYNGEE. The length of the CDR3 is 15 residues. CDR3 DNA: TGTGCCAGCAGCGTAGATGGGGCCTCTCCAAGCGGCTACACCTTC. This encodes CASSVDGASPSGYTF.

This clone was found a few times. This sequence joins TRBV7-9 and TRBJ2-7; D call uncertain. The CDR3 has 13 residues. The ends were cut back, 2 bases at V and 2 bases at J, with 7 bases in the middle. From germline, CDR1 is SEHNR and CDR2 FQNEAQ (reference sequence). CDR3 amino acids: CASSLLSAYEQYF. In nucleotides, the CDR3 is TGTGCCAGCAGCTTACTGAGCGCCTACGAGCAGTACTTC. The full variable domain, with the rest looked up from reference TRBV7-9 and TRBJ2-7, is DTGVSQNPRHKITKRGQNVTFRCDPISEHNRLYWYRQTLGQGPEFLTYFQNEAQLEKSRLLSDRFSAERPKGSFSTLEIQRTEQGDSAMYLCASSLLSAYEQYFGPGTRLTVT.

This chain joins TRBV19 and TRBJ1-5, with a tentative D call TRBD1 (6 bases). Germline-derived CDR1 and CDR2 are LNHDA and SQIVND (reference sequence). The CDR3 length is 15 residues. Trimming took 8 bases from V and 6 from J, leaving 20 bases between them. The DNA for the CDR3 is TGTGCCAGTTGGACAGCTCGGGGGGCTAGTCAGCCCCAGCATTTT. Translation: CASWTARGASQPQHF.

The CDR3 sequence is CACTTGPRGGSSYEQYF. In DNA form, the CDR3 reads TGTGCCTGTACTACAGGGCCCAGGGGCGGGAGCTCCTACGAGCAGTACTTC. This chain links TRBV30 with TRBJ2-7, with D perhaps TRBD2 (7 bases). Germline V gene data show CDR1 as GTSNPN and CDR2 as SVGIG (reference sequence). Trimming cost V 6 bases and J 0 bases, with 24 bases left between them. The CDR3 is made up of 17 amino acids. Full variable domain (missing parts from reference TRBV30 and TRBJ2-7): SQTIHQWPATLVQPVGSPLSLECTVEGTSNPNLYWYRQAAGRGLQLLFYSVGIGQISSEVPQNLSASRPQDRQFILSSKKLLLSDSGFYLCACTTGPRGGSSYEQYFGPGTRLTVT.

This clone was seen a handful of times. V and J are TRBV5-1 and TRBJ2-5; tentatively, D is TRBD2 (6 bases). The V end lost 8 bases, the J end lost 5 bases, and 19 bases lay between the germline ends. Germline CDR1 reads SGHRS; CDR2 reads YFSETQ. The CDR3 covers 14 residues. The CDR3 DNA follows: TGCGCCAGTAAACGGGACTCCACGATCGAGACCCAGTACTTC. Translating it yields CASKRDSTIETQYF.

The chain combines TRBV25-1 with TRBJ2-5; tentative D call: TRBD2 (6 bases). Germline loops: CDR1 MGHDK, CDR2 SYGVNS. V was trimmed by 8 bases and J by 4 bases, leaving 14 bases between them. This CDR3 spans 13 amino acids. This CDR3 is CASDSGAGETQYF. Here the CDR3 DNA reads TGTGCCAGCGATTCGGGAGCGGGAGAGACCCAGTACTTC.

This clone came up many times. This chain connects TRBV10-3 to TRBJ2-5, with 8 positions matching TRBD1. CDR3 length: 14 residues. The germline V gene has CDR1 ENHRY and CDR2 SYGVKD. The junction had 4 bases not matched to a gene; V was cut back by 6 bases and J by 1 base. The CDR3 sequence: CAIRRTGSQETQYF. As DNA, the CDR3 is TGTGCCATCAGGAGGACAGGGAGCCAAGAGACCCAGTACTTC.

The rearrangement links TRBV5-1 to TRBJ1-1; 11 bases fit TRBD1. In germline, CDR1 is SGHRS, CDR2 YFSETQ. J gave up 4 bases and V 4 bases, and 3 bases lay outside the gene matches. This CDR3 is 14 amino acids long. CDR3 in DNA: TGCGCCAGCAGCCCCGGGACAGGGGGCACTGAAGCTTTCTTT. It encodes CASSPGTGGTEAFF.

The rearrangement uses TRBV21-1 and TRBJ2-7; the table gives TRBD2 as D, unverified against the DNA. TRBV21-1 is assigned pseudogene status. The CDR3 length is 15 residues. Here the CDR3 DNA reads TGTGCCAGCAGCAAAACGGCGACGGGGACCTACGAGCAGTACTTC. Protein sequence: CASSKTATGTYEQYF.

Many counts were recorded for this clone. This chain connects TRBV7-8 to TRBJ2-1; no firm D call. CDR1 and CDR2 from the germline V gene are SGHVS and FQNEAQ. The V gene lost 5 bases and the J gene lost 4 bases, with 12 bases spanning the gap. This CDR3 is built from 14 residues. CDR3 residues: CASSPRVPYNEQFF. The CDR3 DNA reads TGTGCCAGCAGCCCTCGGGTCCCTTACAATGAGCAGTTCTTC.

This clone showed up just a few times. This rearrangement joins TRBV5-1 to TRBJ2-7; D may be TRBD2 (6 bases). V dropped 3 bases and J dropped 1 base, with 14 bases sitting between them. CDR1 is SGHRS, CDR2 YFSETQ, per germline. The CDR3 sequence is 15 residues long. The CDR3 sequence is CASSSRSGPSYEQYF. CDR3 DNA sequence: TGCGCCAGCAGCTCTAGAAGCGGGCCTTCCTACGAGCAGTACTTC.

The rearrangement joins TRBV14 to TRBJ2-7, with 12 bases aligning to TRBD2. The CDR3 has 16 residues. Germline values: CDR1 SGHDN, CDR2 FVKESK. V was pared by 2 bases and J by 5 bases, with 7 bases of the junction left unmatched. CDR3 sequence: CASSQYRTSGTHEQYF. For the CDR3, the DNA is TGTGCCAGCAGCCAATATCGGACTAGCGGGACCCACGAGCAGTACTTC. Looking up the rest from reference TRBV14 and TRBJ2-7 gives the full variable domain: EAGVTQFPSHSVIEKGQTVTLRCDPISGHDNLYWYRRVMGKEIKFLLHFVKESKQDESGMPNNRFLAERTGGTYSTLKVQPAELEDSGVYFCASSQYRTSGTHEQYFGPGTRLTVT.

This clone was found a few times. The CDR3 DNA reads as TGTGCCAGCAGCAAAGAACAGGGGAACAATCAGCCCCAGCATTTT. This sequence encodes CASSKEQGNNQPQHF. This chain links TRBV2 with TRBJ1-5, with 7 bases identical to TRBD1. The CDR3 totals 15 residues. Germline V gene sequence: CDR1 SNHLY, CDR2 FYNNEI. J was trimmed by 3 bases and V by 6 bases; bases with no gene match: 8.

This clone was counted only a few times. V is TRBV28 and J is TRBJ2-7; 8 bases match TRBD1. V shed 7 bases and J 0 bases; nucleotides not matched to a gene: 8. This CDR3 has 15 residues. CDR1 and CDR2 (germline): MDHEN, SYDVKM. The CDR3 sequence is CASTRDRINSYEQYF. CDR3 nucleotides: TGTGCCAGCACCCGGGACAGGATCAACTCCTACGAGCAGTACTTC.

CDR3: CASSWVAGEGNEQFF. The DNA of the CDR3 is TGTGCCAGCAGTTGGGTGGCGGGAGAAGGGAATGAGCAGTTCTTC. The rearrangement uses TRBV28 and TRBJ2-1, with 7 bases matching TRBD2. After removal of 4 bases from V and 7 bases from J, the junction contained 10 bases not matched to a gene. Germline-derived CDR1 and CDR2 are MDHEN and SYDVKM. The CDR3 runs 15 residues.

In this sample, this clone turned up a few times. The chain employs TRBV14 and TRBJ2-5, with TRBD1 as a possible D gene (5 bases). This CDR3 has 16 amino acids. The germline V gene has CDR1 SGHDN and CDR2 FVKESK. V was shortened by 3 bases and J by 2 bases, with 16 bases between the two germline ends. CDR3 sequence reads: CASSHRSRARQETQYF. Written as DNA, the CDR3 is TGTGCCAGCAGCCACCGGAGCAGGGCCAGACAAGAGACCCAGTACTTC.

The chain carries TRBV4-2 and TRBJ1-2; D gene ambiguous. Germline CDR1 is LGHNA and CDR2 is YNFKEQ. The CDR3 runs 15 residues. The V end lost 0 bases, the J end lost 5 bases, and 13 bases lay between the germline ends. The chain's CDR3 is CASSQDGRQDYGYTF. The CDR3 DNA reads TGTGCCAGCAGCCAAGATGGAAGGCAGGATTATGGCTACACCTTC.

In this sample, this clone turned up a few times. The gene calls are TRBV28 and TRBJ2-5; 7 nucleotides line up with TRBD2. Per the germline V gene, CDR1 is MDHEN and CDR2 is SYDVKM. The J segment lost 5 bases and the V segment lost 7 bases, leaving 7 bases of the junction unmatched. The CDR3 extends over 13 amino acids. This chain's CDR3 is CASTRGDGETQYF. The DNA of the CDR3 is TGTGCCAGCACCCGGGGGGATGGGGAGACCCAGTACTTC.

This clone was counted a few times. CDR3 bases: TGTGCCAGCAGCACCTCCCTCCGGGACAGGGCTTCCACCGGGGAGCTGTTTTTT. Its protein product is CASSTSLRDRASTGELFF. The J gene is TRBJ2-2, the V gene TRBV9; 9 positions match TRBD1. The CDR3 spans 18 residues. Germline trimming cut 4 bases from V and 4 bases from J; bases unmatched to any gene: 14. CDR1 is SGDLS and CDR2 is YYNGEE in the germline V gene.

This clone was found many times. The chain combines TRBV28 with TRBJ1-2, with D possibly TRBD1 on 6 matching bases. Trimming took off 5 bases at V and 8 bases at J, with 12 bases between the two ends. The CDR3 covers 12 residues. The V gene's germline CDR1 is MDHEN and CDR2 SYDVKM. This chain's CDR3 is CASSQQGSGYTF. The CDR3 coding sequence is TGTGCCAGCAGTCAACAGGGTTCAGGCTACACCTTC.

V usage is TRBV9 and J usage is TRBJ2-7; 9 bases line up with TRBD2. This CDR3 contains 15 residues. Germline lookup yields CDR1 SGDLS and CDR2 YYNGEE. V lost 4 bases and J lost 3; bases outside the gene matches: 8. The CDR3 DNA reads as TGTGCCAGCAGCATTAGCGGGAGCGAAGACTACGAGCAGTACTTC. Protein sequence: CASSISGSEDYEQYF.

This chain uses TRBV11-1 with TRBJ1-2; D gene ambiguous. Trimming removed 2 bases from V and 8 bases from J, with 9 bases in between. The CDR3 has 12 amino acids. From germline, CDR1 is SGHAT and CDR2 FQDESV (reference sequence). For the CDR3, the DNA is TGTGCCAGCAGCTTAACCCCGGGAGGCTACACCTTC. It is translated as CASSLTPGGYTF. Using reference TRBV11-1 and TRBJ1-2 for the parts outside the CDR3, the full variable domain is EAEVAQSPRYKITEKSQAVAFWCDPISGHATLYWYRQILGQGPELLVQFQDESVVDDSQLPKDRFSAERLKGVDSTLKIQPAELGDSAMYLCASSLTPGGYTFGSGTRLTVV.

This clone was detected only a few times. One junction end disagrees with the germline gene, perhaps due to a read error. The same CDR3 is also encoded by other DNA sequences in this sample. V gene TRBV7-9 combines with J gene TRBJ2-1; 10 nucleotides agree with TRBD2. The CDR3 spans 15 residues. Per the germline V gene, CDR1 is SEHNR and CDR2 is FQNEAQ (reference sequence). The CDR3 coding sequence is TGTGCTAGCAGCCCCACTAGCGGGAAGCCAAATGAGCAGTTCTTC. This gives the protein CASSPTSGKPNEQFF.

The CDR3 coding sequence is TGTGCCAGCAGCTTGAAGAGGTTCGTTTTGGATGAGCAGTTCTTC. Translating gives CASSLKRFVLDEQFF. The chain links TRBV5-5 to TRBJ2-1; D is undetermined. Trimming took off 1 base at V and 8 bases at J, with 16 bases between the two ends. The germline V gene encodes CDR1 SGHKS and CDR2 YYEKEE (reference sequence). The CDR3 runs to 15 residues.

The chain uses TRBV7-2 and TRBJ1-1; D perhaps matches TRBD1 (5 bases). V lost 1 base and J lost 2, with 11 bases in between. The CDR3 contains 15 residues. Germline lookup yields CDR1 SGHTA and CDR2 FQGNSA. The DNA for the CDR3 is TGTGCCAGCAGCTTAGTGGGGGGAGGTAACACTGAAGCTTTCTTT. Protein: CASSLVGGGNTEAFF.

The sample holds a few counts of this clone. This chain connects TRBV27 to TRBJ1-2, with D possibly being TRBD1 (6 bases). V gave up 5 bases and J gave up 1 base, with 14 bases separating them. Germline CDR1 and CDR2: MNHEY and SMNVEV (reference sequence). The CDR3 has 15 residues. The CDR3 nucleotides read TGTGCCAGCAGTCGAACAGGGTATGGTAACTATGGCTACACCTTC. As protein: CASSRTGYGNYGYTF.

Only a few counts were recorded for this clone. The chain is built from TRBV7-3 and TRBJ2-2; TRBD1 might be the D (6 bases). In germline, CDR1 is SGHTA, CDR2 FQGTGA. The V end lost 0 bases, the J end lost 4 bases, and 9 bases lay between the germline ends. The CDR3 is 15 residues long. The CDR3, as DNA: TGTGCCAGCAGCTTAACGGGGGCGCGCACCGGGGAGCTGTTTTTT. Amino acids: CASSLTGARTGELFF.

The sample holds a few counts of this clone. The chain couples TRBV6-5 to TRBJ2-5, with TRBD1 as a possible D gene (6 bases). Per germline, CDR1 MNHEY and CDR2 SVGAGI. V lost 8 bases and J 5 bases, leaving 18 bases between the germline ends. The CDR3 totals 14 residues. The CDR3 DNA is TGTGCCAGCTCTAGTACAGGGTCCGGGGAGACCCAGTACTTC. Its translation: CASSSTGSGETQYF.

Only a few counts were recorded for this clone. The chain couples TRBV7-6 to TRBJ2-3; 8 bases line up with TRBD2. J lost 1 base, V lost 4 bases, and 7 bases had no gene match. Germline CDR1 and CDR2: SGHVS and FNYEAQ. The CDR3 spans 16 residues. CDR3 amino acids: CASSSFAGGGTDTQYF. CDR3 coding DNA: TGTGCCAGCAGCTCTTTCGCGGGAGGTGGCACAGATACGCAGTATTTT.